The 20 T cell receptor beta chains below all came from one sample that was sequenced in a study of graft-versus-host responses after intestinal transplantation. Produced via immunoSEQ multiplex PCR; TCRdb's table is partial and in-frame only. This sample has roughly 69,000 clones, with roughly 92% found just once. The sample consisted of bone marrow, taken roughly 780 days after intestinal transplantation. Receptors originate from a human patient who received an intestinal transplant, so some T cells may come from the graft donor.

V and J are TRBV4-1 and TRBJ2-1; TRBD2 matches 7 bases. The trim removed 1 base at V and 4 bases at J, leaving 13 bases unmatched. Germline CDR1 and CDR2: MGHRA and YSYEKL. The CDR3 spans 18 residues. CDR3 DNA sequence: TGCGCCAGCAGCCAAGTAGGGGCGGGACTATCCACTTACAATGAGCAGTTCTTC. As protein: CASSQVGAGLSTYNEQFF.

CDR3 protein: CASSNPYNEQFF. CDR3 DNA: TGCGCCAGCAGTAACCCCTACAATGAGCAGTTCTTC. The chain recombines TRBV10-1 with TRBJ2-1, with no clear D. The CDR3 spans 12 residues. Trimming removed 5 bases at V and 2 bases at J, with 4 bases between. The germline V gene encodes CDR1 WNHNN and CDR2 SYGVQD (reference sequence).

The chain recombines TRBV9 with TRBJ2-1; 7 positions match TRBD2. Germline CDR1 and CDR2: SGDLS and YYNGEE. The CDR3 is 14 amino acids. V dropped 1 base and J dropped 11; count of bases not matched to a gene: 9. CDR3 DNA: TGTGCCAGCAGCGTACGGTCACTAGCGTACCAGCAGTTCTTC. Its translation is CASSVRSLAYQQFF.

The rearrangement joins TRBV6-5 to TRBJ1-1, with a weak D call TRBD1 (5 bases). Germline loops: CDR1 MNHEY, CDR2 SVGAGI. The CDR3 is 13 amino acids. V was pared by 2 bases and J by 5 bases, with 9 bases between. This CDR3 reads CASSYREGTEAFF. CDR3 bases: TGTGCCAGCAGTTACAGGGAGGGGACTGAAGCTTTCTTT.

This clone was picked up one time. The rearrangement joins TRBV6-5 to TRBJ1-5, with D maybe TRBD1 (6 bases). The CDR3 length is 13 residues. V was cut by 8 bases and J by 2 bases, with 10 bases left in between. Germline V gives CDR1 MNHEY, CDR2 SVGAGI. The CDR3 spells CASGEGGNQPQHF. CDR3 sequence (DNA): TGTGCCAGCGGAGAGGGGGGCAATCAGCCCCAGCATTTT.

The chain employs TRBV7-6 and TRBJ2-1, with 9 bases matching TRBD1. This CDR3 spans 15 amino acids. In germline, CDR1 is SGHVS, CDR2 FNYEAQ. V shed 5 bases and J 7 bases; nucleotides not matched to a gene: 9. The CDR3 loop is CASSDAGQGFNEQFF. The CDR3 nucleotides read TGTGCCAGCAGCGACGCTGGACAGGGGTTTAATGAGCAGTTCTTC.

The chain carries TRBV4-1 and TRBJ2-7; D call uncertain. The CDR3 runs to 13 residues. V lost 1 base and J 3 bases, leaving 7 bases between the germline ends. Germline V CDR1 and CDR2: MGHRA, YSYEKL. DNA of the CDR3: TGCGCCAGCAGCCAAGGACGCTACTACGAGCAGTACTTC. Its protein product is CASSQGRYYEQYF.

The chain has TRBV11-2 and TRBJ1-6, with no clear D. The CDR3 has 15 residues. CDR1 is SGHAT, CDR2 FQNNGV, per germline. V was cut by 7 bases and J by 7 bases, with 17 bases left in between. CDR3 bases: TGTGCCAGCAAATTCTCCATCCAGGCAAATTCACCCCTCCACTTT. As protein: CASKFSIQANSPLHF.

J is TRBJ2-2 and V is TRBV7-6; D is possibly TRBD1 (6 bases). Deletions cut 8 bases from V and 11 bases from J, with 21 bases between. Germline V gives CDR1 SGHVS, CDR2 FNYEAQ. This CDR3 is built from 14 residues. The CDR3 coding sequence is TGTGCCAGCGGAGGACAGCCGGGATGGTCTGAGCTGTTTTTT. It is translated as CASGGQPGWSELFF.

CDR3: CASSEWDGYNEQFF. The DNA of the CDR3 is TGTGCCAGCAGTGAGTGGGACGGGTACAATGAGCAGTTCTTC. The chain combines TRBV6-1 with TRBJ2-1; D is perhaps TRBD1 or TRBD2 (5 bases each). The V end lost 3 bases, the J end lost 4 bases, and 10 bases lay between the germline ends. There are 14 residues in the CDR3. In germline, CDR1 is MNHNS, CDR2 SASEGT.

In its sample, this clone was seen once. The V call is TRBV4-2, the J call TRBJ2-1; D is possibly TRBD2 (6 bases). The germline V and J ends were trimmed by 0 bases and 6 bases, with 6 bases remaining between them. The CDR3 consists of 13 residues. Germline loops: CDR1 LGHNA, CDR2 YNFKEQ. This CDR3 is CASSQEGGNEQFF. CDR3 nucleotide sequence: TGTGCCAGCAGCCAAGAGGGGGGCAATGAGCAGTTCTTC.

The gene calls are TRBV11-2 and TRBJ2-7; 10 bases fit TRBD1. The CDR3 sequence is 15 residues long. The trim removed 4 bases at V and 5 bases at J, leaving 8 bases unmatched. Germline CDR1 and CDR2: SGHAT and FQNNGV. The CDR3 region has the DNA TGTGCCAGCAGCTCGAGGGACAGGGGATCCCACGAGCAGTACTTC. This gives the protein CASSSRDRGSHEQYF.

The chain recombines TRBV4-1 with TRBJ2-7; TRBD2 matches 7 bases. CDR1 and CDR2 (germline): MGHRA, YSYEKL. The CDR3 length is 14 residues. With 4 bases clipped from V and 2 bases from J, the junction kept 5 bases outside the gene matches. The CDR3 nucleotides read TGCGCCAGCAGCCTTGGACTAGGAACCTACGAGCAGTACTTC. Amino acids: CASSLGLGTYEQYF.

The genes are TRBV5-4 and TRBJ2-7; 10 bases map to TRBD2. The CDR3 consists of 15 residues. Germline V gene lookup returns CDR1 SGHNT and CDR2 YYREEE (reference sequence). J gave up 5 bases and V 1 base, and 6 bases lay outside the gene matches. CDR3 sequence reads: CASSLLLAGRDEQYF. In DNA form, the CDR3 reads TGTGCCAGCAGCTTGCTACTAGCGGGACGGGACGAGCAGTACTTC. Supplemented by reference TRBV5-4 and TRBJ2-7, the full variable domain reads ETGVTQSPTHLIKTRGQQVTLRCSSQSGHNTVSWYQQALGQGPQFIFQYYREEENGRGNFPPRFSGLQFPNYSSELNVNALELDDSALYLCASSLLLAGRDEQYFGPGTRLTVT.

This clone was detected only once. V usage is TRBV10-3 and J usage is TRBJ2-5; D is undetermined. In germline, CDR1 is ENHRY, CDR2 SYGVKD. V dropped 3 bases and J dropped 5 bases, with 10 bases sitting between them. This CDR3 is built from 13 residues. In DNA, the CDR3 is TGTGCCATCAGTGACCGGGTCGGGGAGACCCAGTACTTC. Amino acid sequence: CAISDRVGETQYF.

In nucleotides, the CDR3 is TGCAGCGTTGACCCCGAACTAGCGGGGGCCACCCAAGAGACCCAGTACTTC. Translating it yields CSVDPELAGATQETQYF. The V call is TRBV29-1, the J call TRBJ2-5; the match to TRBD2 covers 11 bases. CDR1 and CDR2 from the germline V gene are SQVTM and ANQGSEA. This CDR3 has 17 residues. The V gene end was trimmed by 3 bases and the J gene end by 1 base; junction bases not matched to a gene: 10.

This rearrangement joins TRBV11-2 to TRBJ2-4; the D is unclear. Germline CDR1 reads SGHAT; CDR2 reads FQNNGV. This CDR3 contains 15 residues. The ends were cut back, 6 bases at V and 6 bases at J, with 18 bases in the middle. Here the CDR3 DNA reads TGTGCCAGCAGTCGAAGTCTGGTGGTGGGAAACATTCAGTACTTC. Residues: CASSRSLVVGNIQYF.

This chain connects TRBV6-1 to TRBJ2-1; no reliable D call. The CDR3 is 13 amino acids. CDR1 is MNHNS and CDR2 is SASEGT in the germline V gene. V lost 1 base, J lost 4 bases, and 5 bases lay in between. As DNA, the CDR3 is TGTGCCAGCAGTGAAGGCTGGTACAATGAGCAGTTCTTC. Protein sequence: CASSEGWYNEQFF.

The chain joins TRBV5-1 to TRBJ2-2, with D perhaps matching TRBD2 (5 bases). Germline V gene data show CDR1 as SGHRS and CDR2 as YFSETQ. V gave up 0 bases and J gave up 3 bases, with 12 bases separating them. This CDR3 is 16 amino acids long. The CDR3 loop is CASSLAISADTGELFF. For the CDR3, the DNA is TGCGCCAGCAGCTTGGCTATTAGCGCTGACACCGGGGAGCTGTTTTTT.

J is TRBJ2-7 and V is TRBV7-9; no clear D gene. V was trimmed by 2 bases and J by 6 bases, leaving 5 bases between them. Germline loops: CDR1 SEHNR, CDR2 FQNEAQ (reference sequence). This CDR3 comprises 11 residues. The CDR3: CASSLRSEQYF. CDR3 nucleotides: TGTGCCAGCAGCTTACGCTCCGAGCAGTACTTC.